This TCR beta chain is drawn from a study of blood T cell repertoires in COVID-19 (dated by TCRdb to about 2020). Looking at the study overall: Collaborator samples came from the United States, Italy and Spain and covered acute and convalescent phases of COVID-19. Subjects who had been exposed to COVID-19, were actively infected with it, or had recovered from it provided the deeply sampled blood TCRbeta repertoires that made up the dataset. The sample metadata nearly always contained a de-identified subject ID, COVID-19 status, age in years and sex. Samples came from the ongoing ImmuneRACE study (first 160 participants) plus 1,254 subjects from 6 global collaborators. The prospective study material was composed of cDNA or gDNA derived from T cells, B-cell-depleted T cells, or PBMCs. The repertoires were released in a freely available public database meant as a resource for research on the immune response to SARS-CoV-2. Where HLA class I and class II types were available, the types were taken from metadata supplied by the sample provider, not from assay-based typing. The paper as a whole reports these results and caveats: The amount of clinical and demographic metadata varied by source and participant and was provided uncurated.

TCRbeta CDR3 regions were amplified from genomic DNA using the immunoSEQ Assay, a bias-controlled multiplex PCR. For the original study's pipeline: Nucleated cell counts per sample were estimated from amplification of reference gene primers within the assay. To quantify the absolute abundance of each unique TCRbeta CDR3 rearrangement, sequence reads were collapsed and filtered. For each sample, productive Simpson clonality was calculated by taking the square root of Simpson's diversity index across productive rearrangements. TCRdb retrieved this table from immuneACCESS and kept in-frame rearrangements only. Not all clones are present; in checked studies, unresolved V genes account for under half, and no reason is known for the remainder. V and J calls plus clone size are reproduced from that table; the DNA served to infer D and trimming. Recorded for this sample are 66,000 or so clones; around 84% of them occurred a single time. The ten largest account for 6.9% of the sample.

V is clipped by 0 bases and J by 0 bases, and the sequence between their germline boundaries is 7 bases long. The cysteine opens and the phenylalanine closes a CDR3 of 15 amino acids. Only the CDR3 region is kept as DNA, spanning 45 bases read in frame from base 1. Sequences SGHRS (CDR1) and YFSETQ (CDR2) are obtained from the germline V gene. Collaborating institutions collected whole blood in K2EDTA tubes following their own protocols. For TCRbeta analysis, collaborators shipped samples in one of three forms: frozen whole blood, isolated PBMCs, or DNA extracted from either of those sample types. As to this clone: Its binding antigen is unknown. One base away there is no much larger clone; base qualities are not given.

The rearrangement joined TRBV5-1 to TRBJ1-3, with no D gene named confidently. The sample taken for sequencing was peripheral blood. The TCR was taken from a middle-aged man with active COVID-19. Read as DNA, the sequence is TGCGCCAGCAGCTTGGATCCTAGCTCTGGAAACACCATATATTTT. The resulting protein is CASSLDPSSGNTIYF.